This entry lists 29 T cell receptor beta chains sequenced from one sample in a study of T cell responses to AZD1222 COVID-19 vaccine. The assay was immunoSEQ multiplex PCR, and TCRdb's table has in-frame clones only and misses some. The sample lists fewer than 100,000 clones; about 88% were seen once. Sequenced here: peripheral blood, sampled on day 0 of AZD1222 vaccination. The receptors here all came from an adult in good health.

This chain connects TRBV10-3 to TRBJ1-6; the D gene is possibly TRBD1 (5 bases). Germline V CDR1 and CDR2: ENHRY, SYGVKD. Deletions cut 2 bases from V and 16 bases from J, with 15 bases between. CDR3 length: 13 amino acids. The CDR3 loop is CAISEATGTGLHF. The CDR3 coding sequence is TGTGCCATCAGTGAGGCGACCGGGACGGGACTCCACTTT.

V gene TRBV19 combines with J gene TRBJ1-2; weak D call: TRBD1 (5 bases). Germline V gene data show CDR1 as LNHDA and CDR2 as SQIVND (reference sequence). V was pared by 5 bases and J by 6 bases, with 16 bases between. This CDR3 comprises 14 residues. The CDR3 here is CASSFHGRDDGYTF. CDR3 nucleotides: TGTGCCAGTAGTTTCCACGGCAGGGATGATGGCTACACCTTC. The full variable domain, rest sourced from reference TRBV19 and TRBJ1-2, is DGGITQSPKYLFRKEGQNVTLSCEQNLNHDAMYWYRQDPGQGLRLIYYSQIVNDFQKGDIAEGYSVSREKKESFPLTVTSAQKNPTAFYLCASSFHGRDDGYTFGSGTRLTVV.

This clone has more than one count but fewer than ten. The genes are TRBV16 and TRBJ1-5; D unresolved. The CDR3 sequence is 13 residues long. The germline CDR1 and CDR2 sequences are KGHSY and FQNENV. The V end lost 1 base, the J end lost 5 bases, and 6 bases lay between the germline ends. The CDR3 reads CASSQFSDQPQHF. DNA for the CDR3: TGTGCCAGCAGCCAATTCAGCGATCAGCCCCAGCATTTT. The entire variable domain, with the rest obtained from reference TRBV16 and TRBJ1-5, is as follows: GEEVAQTPKHLVRGEGQKAKLYCAPIKGHSYVFWYQQVLKNEFKFLISFQNENVFDETGMPKERFSAKCLPNSPCSLEIQATKLEDSAVYFCASSQFSDQPQHFGDGTRLSIL.

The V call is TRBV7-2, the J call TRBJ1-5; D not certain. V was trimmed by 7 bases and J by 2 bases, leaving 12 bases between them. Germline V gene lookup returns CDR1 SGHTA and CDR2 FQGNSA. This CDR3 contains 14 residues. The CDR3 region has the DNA TGTGCCAGCACCGGCCGGGGTGGCAATCAGCCCCAGCATTTT. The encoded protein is CASTGRGGNQPQHF.

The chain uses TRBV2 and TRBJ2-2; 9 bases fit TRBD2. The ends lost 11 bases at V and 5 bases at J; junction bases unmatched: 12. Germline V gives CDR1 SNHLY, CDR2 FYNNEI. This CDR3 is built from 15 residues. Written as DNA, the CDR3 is TGTGCCCGCGGGGGGGGACTAGGTCAGACCGGGGAGCTGTTTTTT. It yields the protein CARGGGLGQTGELFF.

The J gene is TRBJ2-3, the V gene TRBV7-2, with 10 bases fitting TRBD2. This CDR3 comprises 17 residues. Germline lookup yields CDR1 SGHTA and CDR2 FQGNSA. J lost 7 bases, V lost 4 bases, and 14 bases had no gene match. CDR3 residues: CASSSTSLSGGANTQYF. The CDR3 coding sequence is TGTGCCAGCAGCTCTACCTCCCTAAGCGGGGGGGCAAATACGCAGTATTTT.

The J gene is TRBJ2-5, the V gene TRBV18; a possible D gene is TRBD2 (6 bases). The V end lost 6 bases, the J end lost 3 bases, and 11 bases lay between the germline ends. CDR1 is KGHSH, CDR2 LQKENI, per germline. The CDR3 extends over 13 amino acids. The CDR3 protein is CASSQRREETQYF. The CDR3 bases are TGTGCCAGCTCCCAACGGAGGGAAGAGACCCAGTACTTC.

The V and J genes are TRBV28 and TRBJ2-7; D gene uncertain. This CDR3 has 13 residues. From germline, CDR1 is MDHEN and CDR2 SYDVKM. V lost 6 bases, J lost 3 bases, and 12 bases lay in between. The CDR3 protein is CASRGQIYYEQYF. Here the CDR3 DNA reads TGTGCCAGCAGGGGTCAGATCTACTACGAGCAGTACTTC.

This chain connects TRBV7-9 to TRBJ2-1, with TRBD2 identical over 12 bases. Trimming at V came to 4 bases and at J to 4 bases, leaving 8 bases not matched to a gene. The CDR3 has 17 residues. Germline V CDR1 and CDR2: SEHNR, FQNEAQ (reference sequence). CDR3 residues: CASSSGGTSGQYNEQFF. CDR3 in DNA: TGTGCCAGCAGCTCTGGAGGGACTAGCGGGCAATACAATGAGCAGTTCTTC.

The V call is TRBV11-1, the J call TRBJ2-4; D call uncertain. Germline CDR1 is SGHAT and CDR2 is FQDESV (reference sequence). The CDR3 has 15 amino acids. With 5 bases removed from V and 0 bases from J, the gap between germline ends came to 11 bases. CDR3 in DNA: TGTGCCAGCAGCCCTGTTTGGGGAGCCAAAAACATTCAGTACTTC. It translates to CASSPVWGAKNIQYF.

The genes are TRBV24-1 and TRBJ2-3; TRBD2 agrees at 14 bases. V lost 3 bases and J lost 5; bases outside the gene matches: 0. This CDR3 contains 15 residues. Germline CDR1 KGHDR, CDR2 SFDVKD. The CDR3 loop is CATSDGTSGGDTQYF. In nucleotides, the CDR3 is TGTGCCACCAGTGATGGGACTAGCGGGGGAGATACGCAGTATTTT.

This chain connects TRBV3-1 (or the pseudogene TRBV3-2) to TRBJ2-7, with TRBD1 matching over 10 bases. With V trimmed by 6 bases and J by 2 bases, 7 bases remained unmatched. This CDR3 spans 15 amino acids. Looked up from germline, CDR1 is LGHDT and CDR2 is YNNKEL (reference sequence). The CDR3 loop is CASRQTGTGAYEQYF. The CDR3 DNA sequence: TGTGCCAGCAGGCAGACCGGGACAGGGGCCTACGAGCAGTACTTC.

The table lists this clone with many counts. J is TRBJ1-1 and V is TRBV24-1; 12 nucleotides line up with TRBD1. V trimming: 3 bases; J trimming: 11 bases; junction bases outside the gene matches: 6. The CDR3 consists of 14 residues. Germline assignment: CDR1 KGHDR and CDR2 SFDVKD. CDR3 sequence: CATSDAGTGGGAFF. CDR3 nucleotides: TGTGCCACCAGTGATGCAGGGACAGGGGGCGGGGCTTTCTTT.

Here the CDR3 reads CASSLSQYEQYF. The CDR3 nucleotides are TGTGCCAGCAGCTTATCGCAGTACGAGCAGTACTTC. This rearrangement joins TRBV7-2 to TRBJ2-7; D call uncertain. Trimming shortened V by 2 bases and J by 4 bases, and 6 bases separated the two germline ends. This CDR3 region has 12 residues. Germline lookup yields CDR1 SGHTA and CDR2 FQGNSA. Full variable domain (rest looked up from reference TRBV7-2 and TRBJ2-7): GAGVSQSPSNKVTEKGKDVELRCDPISGHTALYWYRQSLGQGLEFLIYFQGNSAPDKSGLPSDRFSAERTGGSVSTLTIQRTQQEDSAVYLCASSLSQYEQYFGPGTRLTVT.

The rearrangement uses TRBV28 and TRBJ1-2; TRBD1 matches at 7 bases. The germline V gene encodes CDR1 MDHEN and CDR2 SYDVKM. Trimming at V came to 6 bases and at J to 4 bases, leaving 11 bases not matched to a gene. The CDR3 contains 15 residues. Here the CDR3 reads CASRSPEGAPYGYTF. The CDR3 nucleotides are TGTGCCAGCAGATCCCCCGAGGGGGCCCCCTATGGCTACACCTTC.

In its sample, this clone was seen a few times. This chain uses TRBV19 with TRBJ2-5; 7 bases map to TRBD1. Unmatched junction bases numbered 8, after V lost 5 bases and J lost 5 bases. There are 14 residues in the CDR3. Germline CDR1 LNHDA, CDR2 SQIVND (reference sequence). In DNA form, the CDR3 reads TGTGCCAGTAGTCGGGACAGTCAGTTGGAGACCCAGTACTTC. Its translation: CASSRDSQLETQYF.

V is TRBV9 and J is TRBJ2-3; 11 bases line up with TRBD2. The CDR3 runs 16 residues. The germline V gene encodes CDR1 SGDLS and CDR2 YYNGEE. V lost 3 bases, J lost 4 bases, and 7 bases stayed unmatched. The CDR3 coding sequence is TGTGCCAGCAGCGCCCCCGGGACTAGCGGATCAGATACGCAGTATTTT. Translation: CASSAPGTSGSDTQYF.

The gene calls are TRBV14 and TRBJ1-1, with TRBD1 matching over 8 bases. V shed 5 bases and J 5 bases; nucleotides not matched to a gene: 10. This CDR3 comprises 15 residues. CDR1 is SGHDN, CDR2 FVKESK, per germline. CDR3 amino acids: CASSSYQGARTEAFF. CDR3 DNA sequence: TGTGCCAGCAGCTCGTACCAGGGGGCGCGGACTGAAGCTTTCTTT.

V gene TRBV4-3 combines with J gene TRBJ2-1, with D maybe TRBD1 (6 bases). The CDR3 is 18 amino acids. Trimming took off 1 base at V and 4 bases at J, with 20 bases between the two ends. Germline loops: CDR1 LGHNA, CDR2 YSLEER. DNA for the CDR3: TGCGCCAGCAGCCAAGTGGGGTCTGGACAGCTTAAGTACAATGAGCAGTTCTTC. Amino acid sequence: CASSQVGSGQLKYNEQFF.

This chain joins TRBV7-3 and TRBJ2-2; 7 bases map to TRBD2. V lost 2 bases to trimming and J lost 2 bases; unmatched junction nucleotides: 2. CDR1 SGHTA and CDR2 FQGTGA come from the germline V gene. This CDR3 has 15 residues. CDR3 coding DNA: TGTGCCAGCAGCTTATCGGGGGGAAACACCGGGGAGCTGTTTTTT. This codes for CASSLSGGNTGELFF.

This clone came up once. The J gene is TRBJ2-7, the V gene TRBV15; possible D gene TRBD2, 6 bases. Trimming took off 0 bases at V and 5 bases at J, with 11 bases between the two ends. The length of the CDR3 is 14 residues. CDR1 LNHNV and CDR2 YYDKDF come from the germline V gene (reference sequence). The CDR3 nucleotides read TGTGCCACCAGCAGAGATCCAACGGGGGACGAGCAGTACTTC. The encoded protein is CATSRDPTGDEQYF.

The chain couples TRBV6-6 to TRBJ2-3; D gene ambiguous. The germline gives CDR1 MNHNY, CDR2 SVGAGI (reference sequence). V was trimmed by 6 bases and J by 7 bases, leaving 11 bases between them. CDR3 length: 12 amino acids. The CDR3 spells CASSPVSHTQYF. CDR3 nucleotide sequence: TGTGCCAGCAGCCCCGTATCTCATACGCAGTATTTT.

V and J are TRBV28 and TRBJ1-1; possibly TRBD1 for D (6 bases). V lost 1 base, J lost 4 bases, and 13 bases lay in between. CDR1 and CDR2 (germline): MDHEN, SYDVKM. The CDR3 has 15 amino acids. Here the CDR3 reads CASSLLGGAGTEAFF. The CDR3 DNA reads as TGTGCCAGCAGTTTATTAGGGGGAGCGGGCACTGAAGCTTTCTTT.

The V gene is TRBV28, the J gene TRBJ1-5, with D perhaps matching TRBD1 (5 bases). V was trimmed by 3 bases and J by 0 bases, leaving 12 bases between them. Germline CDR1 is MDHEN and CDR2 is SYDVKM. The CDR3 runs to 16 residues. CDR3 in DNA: TGTGCCAGCAGTTTCGCAGGGATTAATAGCAATCAGCCCCAGCATTTT. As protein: CASSFAGINSNQPQHF.

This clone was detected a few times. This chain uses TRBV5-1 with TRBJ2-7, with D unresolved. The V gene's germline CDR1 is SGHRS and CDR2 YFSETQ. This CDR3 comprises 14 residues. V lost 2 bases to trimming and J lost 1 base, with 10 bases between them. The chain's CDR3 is CASSFATDSYEQYF. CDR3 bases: TGCGCCAGCAGCTTCGCGACGGATTCCTACGAGCAGTACTTC.

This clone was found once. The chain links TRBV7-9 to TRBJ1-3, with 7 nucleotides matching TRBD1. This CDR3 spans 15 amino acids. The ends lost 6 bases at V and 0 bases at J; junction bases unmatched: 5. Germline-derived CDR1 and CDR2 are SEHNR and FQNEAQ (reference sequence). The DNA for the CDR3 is TGTGCCAGCAGGCCTCCAGGGGGCTCTGGAAACACCATATATTTT. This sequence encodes CASRPPGGSGNTIYF.

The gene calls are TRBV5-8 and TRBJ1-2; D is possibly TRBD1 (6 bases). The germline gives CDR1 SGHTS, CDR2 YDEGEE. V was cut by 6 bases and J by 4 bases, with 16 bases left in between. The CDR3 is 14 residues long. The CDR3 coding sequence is TGTGCCAGCACCATCGGTGAGGGGGTCTATGGCTACACCTTC. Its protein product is CASTIGEGVYGYTF.

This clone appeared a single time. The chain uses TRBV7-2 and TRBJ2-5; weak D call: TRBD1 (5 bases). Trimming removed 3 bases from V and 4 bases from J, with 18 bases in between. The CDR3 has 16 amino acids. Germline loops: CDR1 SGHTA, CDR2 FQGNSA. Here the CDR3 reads CASSFGSTGSLETQYF. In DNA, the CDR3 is TGTGCCAGCAGCTTCGGGTCCACAGGCTCTTTAGAGACCCAGTACTTC.

CDR3: CASGARDEQYF. The CDR3 DNA sequence: TGTGCCAGCGGGGCCAGGGACGAGCAGTACTTC. V is TRBV12-3 or TRBV12-4 and J is TRBJ2-7; D perhaps matches TRBD1 (5 bases). Deletions cut 8 bases from V and 5 bases from J, with 10 bases between. This CDR3 spans 11 amino acids.